This is a list of T cell receptor beta chains from one sample in a study of shared clonotypes between healthy human individuals. Repertoires were generated with immunoSEQ multiplex PCR, while TCRdb's copy carries only in-frame clones and drops some. The sample has about 1 million clones; 75% are singletons. Sample: memory CD4+ T cells sorted from blood. These TCRs come from a man aged 18 to 29 in good health. Each CDR3 is given with its conserved first and last residue. A D gene is named only where the DNA matches it firmly. Only part of the rows carry a size: once, few, many, or a class if the clone is expanded.

J | V | D | size | CDR3 | DNA
TRBJ2-3 | TRBV30 | - | - | CAWRSGGVDTQYF | TGTGCCTGGAGAAGTGGAGGGGTAGATACGCAGTATTTT
TRBJ1-4 | TRBV30 | - | - | CAWTTGKVGEKLFF | TGTGCCTGGACCACCGGGAAGGTTGGTGAAAAACTGTTTTTT
TRBJ2-7 | TRBV7-2 | TRBD2 | once | CASSVPGLAGGYEQYF | TGTGCCAGCAGCGTCCCGGGACTAGCGGGCGGCTACGAGCAGTACTTC
TRBJ2-7 | TRBV11-2 | - | - | CASGSSLEYPEQYF | TGTGCCAGCGGCAGCAGTTTGGAGTATCCTGAGCAGTACTTC
TRBJ1-3 | TRBV27 | - | - | CASRDQALGNTIYF | TGTGCCAGCCGAGACCAGGCTCTTGGAAACACCATATATTTT
TRBJ1-4 | TRBV27 | - | many | CASSSNEKLFF | TGTGCCAGCTCCTCTAATGAAAAACTGTTTTTT
TRBJ2-2 | TRBV5-1 | - | - | CASSLPGPNTGELFF | TGCGCCAGCAGCCTCCCGGGTCCGAACACCGGGGAGCTGTTTTTT
TRBJ2-7 | TRBV7-9 | - | - | CASSLEVVGAPYEQYF | TGTGCCAGCAGCTTAGAGGTTGTAGGGGCACCCTACGAGCAGTACTTC
TRBJ2-5 | TRBV11-3 | - | - | CASSSFSYQETQYF | TGTGCCAGCAGCTCTTTCTCGTACCAAGAGACCCAGTACTTC
TRBJ1-2 | TRBV6-6 | - | - | CASSDGGRGYTF | TGTGCCAGCAGCGACGGGGGACGTGGCTACACCTTC
TRBJ2-3 | TRBV25-1 | - | - | CASSVTESTDTQYF | TGTGCCAGCAGTGTTACAGAGAGCACAGATACGCAGTATTTT
TRBJ2-3 | TRBV7-2 | TRBD1 | - | CASSLARDSRPDTQYF | TGTGCCAGCAGCTTAGCCAGGGACAGCAGACCAGATACGCAGTATTTT
TRBJ2-5 | TRBV18 | TRBD2 | - | CASSPLAGAQETQYF | TGTGCCAGCTCACCACTAGCGGGGGCGCAAGAGACCCAGTACTTC
TRBJ1-5 | TRBV28 | - | - | CASSLTTGTNQPQHF | TGTGCCAGCAGTTTGACCACAGGGACCAATCAGCCCCAGCATTTT
TRBJ2-7 | TRBV5-4 | - | - | CASSGTESYEQYF | TGTGCCAGCAGCGGGACGGAAAGCTACGAGCAGTACTTC
TRBJ2-7 | TRBV5-1 | TRBD1 | - | CASSLDVTGPYEQYF | TGCGCCAGCAGCTTGGATGTGACAGGGCCCTACGAGCAGTACTTC
TRBJ1-1 | TRBV30 | - | - | CAWSQRDTEAFF | TGTGCCTGGAGCCAAAGGGACACTGAAGCTTTCTTT
TRBJ1-2 | TRBV6-1 | TRBD1 | - | CASRPASDRGHGYTF | TGTGCCAGCAGACCCGCCTCGGACAGGGGACATGGCTACACCTTC
TRBJ2-7 | TRBV28 | - | - | CASSLGAGPHEQYF | TGTGCCAGCAGTTTAGGGGCGGGCCCACACGAGCAGTACTTC
TRBJ2-7 | TRBV30 | - | - | CAWSSARTDAGSYEQYF | TGTGCCTGGAGTTCAGCCAGGACTGATGCGGGCTCCTACGAGCAGTACTTC
TRBJ2-1 | TRBV18 | - | - | CASSSGHTYNEQFF | TGTGCCAGCTCATCGGGACACACCTACAATGAGCAGTTCTTC
TRBJ1-4 | TRBV18 | - | - | CASSPPSSSNEKLFF | TGTGCCAGCTCACCACCGAGTAGTTCTAATGAAAAACTGTTTTTT
TRBJ1-2 | TRBV9 | - | - | CASSVAKGRTPPYGYTF | TGTGCCAGCAGCGTAGCTAAGGGGAGAACCCCTCCCTATGGCTACACCTTC
TRBJ1-5 | TRBV30 | - | few | CAWSGGQGSQPQHF | TGTGCCTGGAGTGGGGGCCAGGGAAGCCAGCCCCAGCATTTT
TRBJ2-4 | TRBV5-1 | - | once | CASSLGGTAKNIQYF | TGCGCCAGCAGCTTGGGTGGGACAGCCAAAAACATTCAGTACTTC
TRBJ1-3 | TRBV4-2 | TRBD1 | - | CASSPGTGTGNTIYF | TGTGCCAGCAGCCCCGGGACAGGGACTGGAAACACCATATATTTT
TRBJ2-7 | TRBV23-1 | TRBD1 | - | CASPTGQGFNNISYEQYF | TGCGCCAGCCCAACGGGACAGGGCTTCAACAACATCTCCTACGAGCAGTACTTC
TRBJ1-4 | TRBV5-4 | TRBD1 | - | CASSLRTGSVEKLFF | TGTGCCAGCAGCCTCCGGACAGGGTCTGTTGAAAAACTGTTTTTT
TRBJ2-1 | TRBV9 | TRBD2 | - | CASSGGTSRYNEQFF | TGTGCCAGCAGCGGGGGGACTAGTCGCTACAATGAGCAGTTCTTC
TRBJ2-1 | TRBV28 | - | few | CASSSPEATHEQFF | TGTGCCAGCAGTTCGCCGGAAGCCACCCATGAGCAGTTCTTC
TRBJ2-5 | TRBV5-4 | TRBD2 | few | CASSLVSGGFQETQYF | TGTGCCAGCAGCTTGGTTAGCGGGGGGTTTCAAGAGACCCAGTACTTC
TRBJ1-1 | TRBV7-6 | - | - | CASSLSSRTEAFF | TGTGCCAGCAGCTTATCGAGCCGGACTGAAGCTTTCTTT
TRBJ2-5 | TRBV9 | TRBD1 | - | CASSVGQGLQETQYF | TGTGCCAGCAGCGTAGGACAGGGCCTACAAGAGACCCAGTACTTC
TRBJ1-5 | TRBV6-1 | TRBD1 | - | CATRRTGGDQPQHF | TGTGCCACCAGAAGGACAGGGGGCGATCAGCCCCAGCATTTT
TRBJ1-2 | TRBV11-2 | - | once | CASRSVSGGLYGYTF | TGTGCCAGCAGGTCCGTCTCCGGCGGCCTCTATGGCTACACCTTC
TRBJ1-5 | TRBV28 | - | few | CASSLNGVQPQHF | TGTGCCAGCAGTTTGAATGGGGTTCAGCCCCAGCATTTT
TRBJ2-5 | TRBV23-1 | TRBD1 | - | CASSPNATGGDETQYF | TGCGCCAGCAGTCCCAACGCGACAGGGGGCGATGAGACCCAGTACTTC
TRBJ2-1 | TRBV6-1 | TRBD2 | - | CASAPGGGSYNEQFF | TGTGCCAGCGCACCGGGCGGGGGAAGCTACAATGAGCAGTTCTTC
TRBJ1-3 | TRBV11-3 | - | - | CASSPRWTGVGNTIYF | TGTGCCAGCAGCCCCCGGTGGACCGGGGTAGGAAACACCATATATTTT
TRBJ2-5 | TRBV5-4 | - | - | CASSLRGKETQYF | TGTGCCAGCAGCTTGCGGGGGAAAGAGACCCAGTACTTC
TRBJ2-7 | TRBV4-1 | - | - | CASSQDIGQFRLNTYEQYF | TGCGCCAGCAGCCAAGACATAGGACAGTTCCGCCTCAATACCTACGAGCAGTACTTC
TRBJ2-4 | TRBV6-5 | TRBD1 | - | CASSRTGGENIQYF | TGTGCCAGCAGCCGGACAGGTGGAGAAAACATTCAGTACTTC
TRBJ2-1 | TRBV30 | TRBD2 | - | CAWSRGGRARDEQFF | TGTGCCTGGAGTCGCGGCGGGAGGGCCAGGGATGAGCAGTTCTTC
TRBJ2-6 | TRBV2 | - | - | CASRQGSSGANVLTF | TGTGCCAGCAGACAGGGTAGCTCTGGGGCCAACGTCCTGACTTTC